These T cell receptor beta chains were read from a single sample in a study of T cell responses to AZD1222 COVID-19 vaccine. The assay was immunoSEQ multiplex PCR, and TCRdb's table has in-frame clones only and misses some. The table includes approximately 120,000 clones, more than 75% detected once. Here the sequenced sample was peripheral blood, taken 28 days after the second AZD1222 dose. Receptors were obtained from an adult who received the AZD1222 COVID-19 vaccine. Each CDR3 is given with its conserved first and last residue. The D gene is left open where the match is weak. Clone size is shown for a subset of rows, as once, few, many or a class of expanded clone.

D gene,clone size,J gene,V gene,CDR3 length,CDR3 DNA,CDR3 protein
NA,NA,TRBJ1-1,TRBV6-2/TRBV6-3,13,TGTGCCAGCAGTTACGGGCAGGAACCCGGGGCTTTCTTT,CASSYGQEPGAFF
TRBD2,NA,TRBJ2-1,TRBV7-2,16,TGTGCCAGCAGCCCGCAAGCGGGAGGTCTTTTCAATGAGCAGTTCTTC,CASSPQAGGLFNEQFF
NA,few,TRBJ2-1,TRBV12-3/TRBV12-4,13,TGTGCCAGCAGTTTTGGCAGGGAGATTGAGCAGTTCTTC,CASSFGREIEQFF
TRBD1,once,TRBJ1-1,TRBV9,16,TGTGCCAGCAGCGAGGATTACAGGGGATCCAACACTGAAGCTTTCTTT,CASSEDYRGSNTEAFF
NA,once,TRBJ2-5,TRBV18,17,TGTGCCAGCTCACCCCCCAGGACAGAGGGAGGCCAAGAGACCCAGTACTTC,CASSPPRTEGGQETQYF
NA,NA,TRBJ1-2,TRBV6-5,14,TGTGCCAGCAGTTACGCAGGGCCTAACTATGGCTACACCTTC,CASSYAGPNYGYTF
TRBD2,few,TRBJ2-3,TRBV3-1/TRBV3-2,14,TGTGCCAGCAGCCAATCACTAGCGGGAAATACGCAGTATTTT,CASSQSLAGNTQYF
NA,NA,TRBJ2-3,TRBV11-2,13,TGTGCCAGCAGCTTCAGGGTCCCAGATACGCAGTATTTT,CASSFRVPDTQYF
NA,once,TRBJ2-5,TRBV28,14,TGTGCCAGCAGTCCCCAGGGGGGAGGAGAGACCCAGTACTTC,CASSPQGGGETQYF
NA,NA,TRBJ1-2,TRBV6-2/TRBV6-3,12,TGTGCCAGCAGTTACACCAGTTATGGCTACACCTTC,CASSYTSYGYTF
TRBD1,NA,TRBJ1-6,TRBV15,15,TGTGCCACCAGCAGTGGACAGGGTGATAATTCACCCCTCCACTTT,CATSSGQGDNSPLHF
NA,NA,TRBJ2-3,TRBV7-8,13,TGTGCCAGCAGCCCCAAGGCCACAGATACGCAGTATTTT,CASSPKATDTQYF
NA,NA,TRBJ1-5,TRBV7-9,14,TGTGCCAGCAGCACCCCGGGTAGCAATCAGCCCCAGCATTTT,CASSTPGSNQPQHF
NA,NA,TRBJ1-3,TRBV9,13,TGTGCCAGCAGTACAGGTACTGGAAACACCATATATTTT,CASSTGTGNTIYF
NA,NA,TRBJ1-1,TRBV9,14,TGTGCCAGCAGCGTTTCGCACGTGAACACTGAAGCTTTCTTT,CASSVSHVNTEAFF
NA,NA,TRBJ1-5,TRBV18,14,TGTGCCAGCTCACCGCGCAGGAGCAATCAGCCCCAGCATTTT,CASSPRRSNQPQHF
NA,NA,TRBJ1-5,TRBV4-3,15,TGCGCCAGCAGCAAAACCTGGGTGAGCAATCAGCCCCAGCATTTT,CASSKTWVSNQPQHF
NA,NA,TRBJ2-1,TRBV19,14,TGTGCCAGTAGTCTGGGTAGCTCCTACAATGAGCAGTTCTTC,CASSLGSSYNEQFF
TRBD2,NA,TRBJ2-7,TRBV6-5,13,TGTGCCAGCAGGACTAGCGGGGGAGGCGAGCAGTACTTC,CASRTSGGGEQYF
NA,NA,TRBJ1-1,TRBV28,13,TGTGCCAGCAGTTCCGGACAAGGCACTGAAGCTTTCTTT,CASSSGQGTEAFF
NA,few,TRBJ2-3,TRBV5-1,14,TGCGCCAGCAGCGCCTCGCCGGGTGCAGATACGCAGTATTTT,CASSASPGADTQYF
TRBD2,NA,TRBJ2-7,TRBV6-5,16,TGTGCCAGCAGTTCCCTGGGCGGGGGTCCTTCCTACGAGCAGTACTTC,CASSSLGGGPSYEQYF
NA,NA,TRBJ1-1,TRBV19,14,TGTGCCAGTAGTACAGGGGCGATTAACACTGAAGCTTTCTTT,CASSTGAINTEAFF
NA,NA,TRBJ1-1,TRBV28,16,TGTGCCAGCAGTCCCGGGGACTCTCGCCGGGACACTGAAGCTTTCTTT,CASSPGDSRRDTEAFF
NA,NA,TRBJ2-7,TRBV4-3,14,TGCGCCAGCGCCCGGGAGCGGAGCTCCTACGAGCAGTACTTC,CASARERSSYEQYF
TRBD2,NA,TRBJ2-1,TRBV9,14,TGTGCCAGCAGCCCAAGGCGGGCGGGGGGTGAGCAGTTCTTC,CASSPRRAGGEQFF
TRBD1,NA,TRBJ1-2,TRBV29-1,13,TGCAGCGTTGACGGGACAGGGAACTATGGCTACACCTTC,CSVDGTGNYGYTF
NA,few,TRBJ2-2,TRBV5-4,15,TGTGCCAGCAGCTCGACAGCGCTGCTCACCGGGGAGCTGTTTTTT,CASSSTALLTGELFF
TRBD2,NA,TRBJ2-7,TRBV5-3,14,TGTGCCAGAAGCATAGGACTAGCGGGAGGGTTAGAGTACTTC,CARSIGLAGGLEYF
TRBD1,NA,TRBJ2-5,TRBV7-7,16,TGTGCCAGCAGCTCATTGTCAGGGACAGGGCAAGAGACCCAGTACTTC,CASSSLSGTGQETQYF
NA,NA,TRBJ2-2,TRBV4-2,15,TGTGCCAGCAGCCCCTCCCGGGGGAACACCGGGGAGCTGTTTTTT,CASSPSRGNTGELFF
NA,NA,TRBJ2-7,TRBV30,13,TGTGCCTGGAGTGTACGCTCCTTGTCCGAGCAGTACTTC,CAWSVRSLSEQYF
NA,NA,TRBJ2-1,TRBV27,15,TGTGCCAGCAGTTTACCCGGTGGATCCTACAATGAGCAGTTCTTC,CASSLPGGSYNEQFF
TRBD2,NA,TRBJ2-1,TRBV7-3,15,TGTGCCAGCAGTCTAGCGGGAGATATCTACAATGAGCAGTTCTTC,CASSLAGDIYNEQFF
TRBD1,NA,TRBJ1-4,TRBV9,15,TGTGCCAGCAAGTTGGGGGACAGGGCTAATGAAAAACTGTTTTTT,CASKLGDRANEKLFF
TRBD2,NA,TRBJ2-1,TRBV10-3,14,TGTGCCATCACCTCTAGCGGGGGTTACAATGAGCAGTTCTTC,CAITSSGGYNEQFF
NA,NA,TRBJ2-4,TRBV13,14,TGTGCCAGCAGCCTGGGACTAGCCAAAAACATTCAGTACTTC,CASSLGLAKNIQYF
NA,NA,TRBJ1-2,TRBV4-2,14,TGTGCCAGCAGCCAAGTGGCAGCTAACTATGGCTACACCTTC,CASSQVAANYGYTF
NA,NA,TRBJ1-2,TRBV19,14,TGTGCCAGTAGTATAGGCCAGGGGAACAGCGGCTACACCTTC,CASSIGQGNSGYTF
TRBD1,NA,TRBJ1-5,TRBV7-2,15,TGTGCCAGCAGCCTCTTCGGACAGGAGAATCAGCCCCAGCATTTT,CASSLFGQENQPQHF
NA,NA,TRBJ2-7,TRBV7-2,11,TGTGCCAGCAGCCTGACCTACGAGCAGTACTTC,CASSLTYEQYF
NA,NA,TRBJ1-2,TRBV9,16,TGTGCCAGCAGCGTAAACCAGGGAGCACTCCACCATGGCTACACCTTC,CASSVNQGALHHGYTF
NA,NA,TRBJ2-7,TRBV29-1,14,TGCAGCGTGACCGACAGCCGCGATTCCTACGAGCAGTACTTC,CSVTDSRDSYEQYF
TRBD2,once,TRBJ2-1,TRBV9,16,TGTGCCAGCAGCGTAAGTGGGAGGGCCGGGTACAATGAGCAGTTCTTC,CASSVSGRAGYNEQFF
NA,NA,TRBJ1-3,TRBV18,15,TGTGCCAGCTCACCATTTGGAGAGGCTGGAAACACCATATATTTT,CASSPFGEAGNTIYF
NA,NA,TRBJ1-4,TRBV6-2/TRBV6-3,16,TGTGCCAGCAGTTATGGGCCGGCAGCAACTAATGAAAAACTGTTTTTT,CASSYGPAATNEKLFF
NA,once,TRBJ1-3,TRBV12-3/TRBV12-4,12,TGTGCCAGCAGTTTATGGGGAAACACCATATATTTT,CASSLWGNTIYF
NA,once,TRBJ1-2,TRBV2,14,TGTGCCAGCAGTCCTCAGTCGGGGCTCCGGGGCTACACCTTC,CASSPQSGLRGYTF
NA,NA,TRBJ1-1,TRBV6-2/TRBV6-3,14,TGTGCCAGCAGTGCGACACGAATGAACACTGAAGCTTTCTTT,CASSATRMNTEAFF
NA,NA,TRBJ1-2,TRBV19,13,TGTGCCAGTAGTATCTATGGGGTAGACGGCTACACCTTC,CASSIYGVDGYTF
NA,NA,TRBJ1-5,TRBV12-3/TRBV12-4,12,TGTGCCAGCAGTCCCACCCATCAGCCCCAGCATTTT,CASSPTHQPQHF
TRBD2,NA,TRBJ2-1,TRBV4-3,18,TGCGCCAGCAGCCAAGAAGGGGGGCTAGCGGGAGCCTACAATGAGCAGTTCTTC,CASSQEGGLAGAYNEQFF